The 21 T cell receptor beta chains below were found in one sample sequenced in a study of blood T cell repertoires in COVID-19. Some clones are missing from TCRdb's copy, which holds only in-frame ones; the method was immunoSEQ multiplex PCR. The repertoire holds fewer than 250,000 clones, with about 80% as singletons. The sequenced material came from peripheral blood. The source is a woman in her forties or fifties with acute or convalescent COVID-19.

Written as DNA, the CDR3 is TGCGCCAGCAGCTTGGAGGACAGGGGCTATGGCTACACCTTC. Its translation: CASSLEDRGYGYTF. The chain has TRBV5-1 and TRBJ1-2; TRBD1 matches 9 bases. Germline-derived CDR1 and CDR2 are SGHRS and YFSETQ. J was trimmed by 4 bases and V by 0 bases; bases with no gene match: 1. This CDR3 spans 14 amino acids.

The rearrangement uses TRBV6-5 and TRBJ1-1; 7 positions agree with TRBD1. The V gene's germline CDR1 is MNHEY and CDR2 SVGAGI. The CDR3 totals 12 residues. V trimming: 7 bases; J trimming: 9 bases; junction bases outside the gene matches: 8. The DNA of the CDR3 is TGTGCCAGCAACATCTGGGGACAGAAAGCTTTCTTT. Translated: CASNIWGQKAFF.

The rearrangement uses TRBV15 and TRBJ2-1; D is ambiguous. Trimming removed 2 bases at V and 2 bases at J, with 16 bases between. The germline V gene encodes CDR1 LNHNV and CDR2 YYDKDF (reference sequence). There are 17 residues in the CDR3. The CDR3 sequence: CATSRIGNPRTYNEQFF. Written as DNA, the CDR3 is TGTGCCACCAGCAGAATCGGTAATCCTCGAACCTACAATGAGCAGTTCTTC.

The chain links TRBV4-2 to TRBJ1-5; 7 bases are shared with TRBD1. Germline V lookup: CDR1 LGHNA, CDR2 YNFKEQ. This CDR3 contains 14 residues. The V gene end was trimmed by 3 bases and the J gene end by 6 bases; junction bases not matched to a gene: 5. CDR3 sequence: CASSHDRDLQPQHF. CDR3 nucleotide sequence: TGTGCCAGCAGCCATGACAGGGATCTTCAGCCCCAGCATTTT.

V is TRBV6-2 or TRBV6-3 and J is TRBJ1-5; D may be TRBD1 (5 bases). The CDR3 loop spans 14 amino acids. The germline V and J ends were trimmed by 3 bases and 5 bases, with 11 bases remaining between them. In germline, CDR1 is MNHEY, CDR2 SVGEGT. CDR3 nucleotides: TGTGCCAGCAGTTATCACACGGGGGATCAGCCCCAGCATTTT. Amino acid sequence: CASSYHTGDQPQHF.

The chain employs TRBV4-3 and TRBJ2-1; 13 positions agree with TRBD2. In germline, CDR1 is LGHNA, CDR2 YSLEER. The CDR3 has 17 residues. V dropped 3 bases and J dropped 6; count of bases not matched to a gene: 8. CDR3 sequence: CASSQDGLAGDLNEQFF. For the CDR3, the DNA is TGCGCCAGCAGCCAGGACGGACTAGCGGGGGATCTCAATGAGCAGTTCTTC.

CDR3 in amino acids: CASSQGIGYTF. CDR3 DNA: TGTGCCAGCAGCCAGGGGATCGGCTACACCTTC. This rearrangement joins TRBV6-2 or TRBV6-3 to TRBJ1-2; D perhaps matches TRBD1 (6 bases). The germline V gene has CDR1 MNHEY and CDR2 SVGEGT. V was clipped by 6 bases and J by 8 bases, with 10 bases between them. The CDR3 has 11 amino acids.

The chain employs TRBV25-1 and TRBJ1-1, with unresolved D. V was cut by 4 bases and J by 7 bases, with 16 bases left in between. This CDR3 contains 14 residues. Germline assignment: CDR1 MGHDK and CDR2 SYGVNS. The CDR3 here is CASSVSPEEGEAFF. DNA for the CDR3: TGTGCCAGCAGTGTGTCACCCGAAGAGGGTGAAGCTTTCTTT.

J is TRBJ2-3 and V is TRBV11-3; D unclear. The CDR3 has 11 amino acids. CDR1 and CDR2 from the germline V gene are SGHNT and YENEEA. The ends were cut back, 6 bases at V and 2 bases at J, with 3 bases in the middle. The CDR3 DNA reads as TGTGCCAGCAGTAACACAGATACGCAGTATTTT. Its protein product is CASSNTDTQYF.

This clone has only a few counts. The genes are TRBV7-2 and TRBJ2-2, with TRBD2 as a possible D gene (6 bases). Germline CDR1 reads SGHTA; CDR2 reads FQGNSA. V lost 0 bases and J 3 bases, leaving 11 bases between the germline ends. This CDR3 has 16 residues. CDR3 sequence (DNA): TGTGCCAGCAGCTTAGCGGCTAGCGCGTACACCGGGGAGCTGTTTTTT. Translation: CASSLAASAYTGELFF.

V is TRBV9 and J is TRBJ2-7, with D maybe TRBD1 (6 bases). CDR3 length: 15 amino acids. CDR1 SGDLS and CDR2 YYNGEE come from the germline V gene. Trimming stripped 0 bases from V and 2 bases from J, with 12 bases between. The CDR3: CASSVGLDRAYEQYF. The CDR3 nucleotides are TGTGCCAGCAGCGTAGGGTTGGACAGAGCCTACGAGCAGTACTTC. Looking up the rest from reference TRBV9 and TRBJ2-7 gives the full variable domain: DSGVTQTPKHLITATGQRVTLRCSPRSGDLSVYWYQQSLDQGLQFLIQYYNGEERAKGNILERFSAQQFPDLHSELNLSSLELGDSALYFCASSVGLDRAYEQYFGPGTRLTVT.

The V and J genes are TRBV29-1 and TRBJ1-4; 7 bases match TRBD1. This CDR3 is built from 14 residues. V shed 4 bases, J shed 3 bases, and the junction held 5 bases outside the gene matches. Looked up from germline, CDR1 is SQVTM and CDR2 is ANQGSEA. The CDR3 DNA sequence: TGCAGCGTTGGGACAGGCGGAGCTAATGAAAAACTGTTTTTT. This gives the protein CSVGTGGANEKLFF.

J is TRBJ2-1 and V is TRBV18, with D perhaps matching TRBD2 (6 bases). This CDR3 has 16 amino acids. V lost 1 base and J 3 bases, leaving 13 bases between the germline ends. Per germline, CDR1 KGHSH and CDR2 LQKENI. This CDR3 is CASSPRLVLGYNEQFF. In DNA form, the CDR3 reads TGTGCCAGCTCACCACGACTAGTCCTTGGCTACAATGAGCAGTTCTTC.

The rearrangement uses TRBV2 and TRBJ1-5; 9 nucleotides align to TRBD1. This CDR3 comprises 17 residues. The V segment lost 0 bases and the J segment 5 bases; nucleotides outside the gene matches: 8. CDR1 SNHLY and CDR2 FYNNEI come from the germline V gene. DNA for the CDR3: TGTGCCAGCAGTGAAGCCCCTGACAGGGGGTACGATCAGCCCCAGCATTTT. This translates into CASSEAPDRGYDQPQHF.

The gene calls are TRBV7-9 and TRBJ2-3; D is unresolved. Germline V gene data show CDR1 as SEHNR and CDR2 as FQNEAQ (reference sequence). V was clipped by 2 bases and J by 4 bases, with 10 bases between them. The CDR3 length is 14 residues. CDR3 bases: TGTGCCAGCAGCTTATCGGGTGTCTCAGATACGCAGTATTTT. It specifies CASSLSGVSDTQYF. The whole variable domain, filled in from reference TRBV7-9 and TRBJ2-3, reads DTGVSQNPRHKITKRGQNVTFRCDPISEHNRLYWYRQTLGQGPEFLTYFQNEAQLEKSRLLSDRFSAERPKGSFSTLEIQRTEQGDSAMYLCASSLSGVSDTQYFGPGTRLTVL.

The V call is TRBV7-2, the J call TRBJ2-1, with TRBD2 matching 8 bases. Trimming took 3 bases from V and 6 from J; bases not matched to a gene: 7. CDR1 SGHTA and CDR2 FQGNSA come from the germline V gene. The CDR3 sequence is 15 residues long. The CDR3 protein is CASSFYGLAGNEQFF. In DNA, the CDR3 is TGTGCCAGCAGCTTCTACGGGCTAGCGGGCAATGAGCAGTTCTTC. The full variable domain, completed using reference TRBV7-2 and TRBJ2-1, is GAGVSQSPSNKVTEKGKDVELRCDPISGHTALYWYRQSLGQGLEFLIYFQGNSAPDKSGLPSDRFSAERTGGSVSTLTIQRTQQEDSAVYLCASSFYGLAGNEQFFGPGTRLTVL.

The chain recombines TRBV9 with TRBJ2-3, with TRBD2 identical over 10 bases. The CDR3 length is 16 residues. Germline V lookup: CDR1 SGDLS, CDR2 YYNGEE. Germline trimming cut 2 bases from V and 2 bases from J; bases unmatched to any gene: 5. CDR3 nucleotide sequence: TGTGCCAGCAGCGTTATAAGCGGGGGGGCCACAGATACGCAGTATTTT. It codes for CASSVISGGATDTQYF.

This chain connects TRBV7-3 to TRBJ2-3, with a weak D call TRBD2 (7 bases). Germline V lookup: CDR1 SGHTA, CDR2 FQGTGA. Trimming took off 5 bases at V and 4 bases at J, with 16 bases between the two ends. This CDR3 is 15 amino acids long. CDR3 sequence (DNA): TGTGCCAGCAGCGCCTCGGGGGGCGGGCCAGATACGCAGTATTTT. The encoded protein is CASSASGGGPDTQYF.

CDR3 sequence reads: CASSLVRGGSTDTQYF. The CDR3 DNA follows: TGTGCCAGCAGCTTAGTGCGCGGGGGAAGCACAGATACGCAGTATTTT. The chain links TRBV7-2 to TRBJ2-3; 7 positions agree with TRBD2. Trimming cost V 1 base and J 0 bases; bases outside gene matches: 4. This CDR3 is 16 amino acids long. Germline V gene sequence: CDR1 SGHTA, CDR2 FQGNSA.

This chain joins TRBV3-1 (or the pseudogene TRBV3-2) and TRBJ1-2, with 10 bases identical to TRBD1. Germline CDR1 is LGHDT and CDR2 is YNNKEL (reference sequence). The junction had 8 bases not matched to a gene; V was cut back by 0 bases and J by 4 bases. The CDR3 extends over 17 amino acids. For the CDR3, the DNA is TGTGCCAGCAGCCAAGAAGGGGACAGGGGCCGAATCTATGGCTACACCTTC. This gives the protein CASSQEGDRGRIYGYTF.

CDR3 nucleotide sequence: TGCGCCAGCAGTGGGACAGGGGGCTCTATAGACTATGGCTACACCTTC. Translating it yields CASSGTGGSIDYGYTF. This chain uses TRBV10-2 with TRBJ1-2; 11 nucleotides line up with TRBD1. V was clipped by 4 bases and J by 3 bases; unmatched bases: 7. Germline V CDR1 and CDR2: WSHSY, SAAADI. The CDR3 is 16 residues long.